This entry features one T cell receptor (beta chain) sequence. This specimen belongs to a study of radiotherapy plus CTLA-4 blockade in lung cancer. V was pared by 3 bases and J by 0 bases, with 9 bases between. Germline V gene sequence: CDR1 SGDLS, CDR2 YYNGEE. The CDR3 loop spans 14 amino acids. Data came from immunoSEQ multiplex PCR; TCRdb stores just in-frame clones and leaves some out. This table has about 110,000 clones, approximately 80% appearing once. The gene calls are TRBV9 and TRBJ1-1; D gene unclear. The sequencing here drew on peripheral blood, taken from a patient treated with radiotherapy plus ipilimumab. The TCR was taken from a human donor with non-small cell lung cancer that progressed on radiotherapy plus ipilimumab. Some clones in this sample may be carry-over from other donors' samples. The CDR3 loop reads CASSEQAVNTEAFF. The CDR3 bases are TGTGCCAGCAGCGAGCAAGCGGTGAACACTGAAGCTTTCTTT.